These 14 T cell receptor beta chains were all obtained from the same sample, sequenced in a study of blood T cell repertoires in COVID-19 (TCRdb year 2020). To prepare the library, the immunoSEQ multiplex PCR assay was applied. TCRdb mirrors the immuneACCESS table, restricted to in-frame sequences. Some clones are absent from its copies; in checked studies, under half trace to an unresolved V gene, and the reason for the others is unknown. The sample table shows about 140,000 clones, and around 90% are seen once. Around 5% of the sample belongs to the ten largest clones. Specimen: peripheral blood. All receptors come from a human donor in a cohort sampled during active COVID-19.

The chain has TRBV19 and TRBJ1-1; perhaps TRBD1 as D (6 bases). The CDR3 has 13 amino acids. V lost 7 bases, J lost 11 bases, and 20 bases lay in between. CDR1 is LNHDA, CDR2 SQIVND, per germline (reference sequence). CDR3 bases: TGTGCCAGTAACCCGGACAGCTCAGGCGGTGCTTTCTTT. Protein: CASNPDSSGGAFF.

This chain uses TRBV2 with TRBJ1-5; D remains ambiguous. The V end was cut by 4 bases, the J end by 0 bases, with 7 bases between. CDR3 length equals 14 residues. Germline assignment: CDR1 SNHLY and CDR2 FYNNEI. This CDR3 reads CASSVGSSNQPQHF. The CDR3 DNA follows: TGTGCCAGCAGTGTCGGGAGTAGCAATCAGCCCCAGCATTTT.

The chain carries TRBV2 and TRBJ1-4; 7 nucleotides agree with TRBD1. Trimming cost V 4 bases and J 0 bases; bases outside gene matches: 8. The CDR3 extends over 17 amino acids. CDR1 SNHLY and CDR2 FYNNEI come from the germline V gene. CDR3 coding DNA: TGTGCCAGCAGTGGTGGGGACAGCGCTGCAACTAATGAAAAACTGTTTTTT. It encodes CASSGGDSAATNEKLFF. The full variable domain, its missing parts supplied by reference TRBV2 and TRBJ1-4, is EPEVTQTPSHQVTQMGQEVILRCVPISNHLYFYWYRQILGQKVEFLVSFYNNEISEKSEIFDDQFSVERPDGSNFTLKIRSTKLEDSAMYFCASSGGDSAATNEKLFFGSGTQLSVL.

J is TRBJ1-4 and V is TRBV5-1, with TRBD1 matching over 12 bases. V gave up 4 bases and J gave up 8 bases; unmatched junction bases: 9. This CDR3 comprises 16 residues. In germline, CDR1 is SGHRS, CDR2 YFSETQ. The CDR3 loop is CASSRDRGRGEEKLFF. The CDR3 DNA reads TGCGCCAGCAGCCGGGACAGGGGGCGGGGAGAGGAAAAACTGTTTTTT.

The chain combines TRBV19 with TRBJ1-5; 10 bases align to TRBD1. V was clipped by 9 bases and J by 8 bases; unmatched bases: 7. The CDR3 loop spans 13 amino acids. Germline lookup yields CDR1 LNHDA and CDR2 SQIVND (reference sequence). CDR3 sequence: CASGQGVQEPQHF. The CDR3 DNA is TGTGCCAGCGGACAGGGGGTTCAGGAGCCCCAGCATTTT.

This chain connects TRBV11-2 to TRBJ2-7, with 9 bases lining up with TRBD1. Germline-derived CDR1 and CDR2 are SGHAT and FQNNGV. CDR3 size: 16 residues. J gave up 0 bases and V 6 bases, and 9 bases lay outside the gene matches. In DNA, the CDR3 is TGTGCCAGCAGTCAATCCCGGACAGGGGCCTCCTACGAGCAGTACTTC. As protein: CASSQSRTGASYEQYF.

The chain joins TRBV5-1 to TRBJ2-2; 7 bases line up with TRBD1. The CDR3 consists of 16 residues. The junction had 7 bases not matched to a gene; V was cut back by 1 base and J by 4 bases. Per germline, CDR1 SGHRS and CDR2 YFSETQ. The CDR3 loop reads CASSLLLAGGTGELFF. The CDR3 DNA is TGCGCCAGCAGCTTGCTTCTTGCAGGGGGCACCGGGGAGCTGTTTTTT.

J is TRBJ1-6 and V is TRBV19, with a possible D match to TRBD1 (6 bases). The CDR3 length is 14 residues. Per germline, CDR1 LNHDA and CDR2 SQIVND (reference sequence). Trimming left V 3 bases short and J 10 bases short, with 13 bases between. The CDR3 spells CASSMSGGNSPLHF. CDR3 DNA sequence: TGTGCCAGTAGTATGTCTGGGGGCAACTCACCCCTCCACTTT.

The V and J genes are TRBV19 and TRBJ2-1; no firm D call. V lost 5 bases, J lost 7 bases, and 15 bases lay in between. This CDR3 region has 14 residues. Germline V lookup: CDR1 LNHDA, CDR2 SQIVND (reference sequence). The CDR3 DNA follows: TGTGCCAGTAGTCCAGGATCTTATAGGAATGAGCAGTTCTTC. Translating gives CASSPGSYRNEQFF.

For the CDR3, the DNA is TGTGCCAGCAGTGAAGAATACATCAAGAACACCGGGGAGCTGTTTTTT. Protein product: CASSEEYIKNTGELFF. The chain carries TRBV25-1 and TRBJ2-2; D ambiguous. V lost 2 bases to trimming and J lost 1 base, with 11 bases between them. Germline CDR1 is MGHDK and CDR2 is SYGVNS. This CDR3 has 16 residues.

The rearrangement links TRBV6-5 to TRBJ2-7; 8 bases are a match to TRBD1. The CDR3 loop spans 14 amino acids. V gave up 2 bases and J gave up 2 bases; unmatched junction bases: 2. The germline V gene encodes CDR1 MNHEY and CDR2 SVGAGI. The CDR3 here is CASSYARGPYEQYF. CDR3 DNA: TGTGCCAGCAGTTACGCCAGGGGGCCCTACGAGCAGTACTTC.

The CDR3 spells CASSWDMDTDTQYF. CDR3 nucleotide sequence: TGTGCCAGCAGTTGGGACATGGACACAGATACGCAGTATTTT. The genes are TRBV2 and TRBJ2-3; D is perhaps TRBD1 (6 bases). Germline V gene sequence: CDR1 SNHLY, CDR2 FYNNEI. Trimming took off 5 bases at V and 2 bases at J, with 11 bases between the two ends. The CDR3 contains 14 residues.

This clone was counted a few times. The V gene is TRBV5-6, the J gene TRBJ2-3, with 10 bases lining up with TRBD2. This CDR3 comprises 15 residues. After removal of 2 bases from V and 4 bases from J, the junction contained 4 bases not matched to a gene. CDR1 is SGHDT and CDR2 is YYEEEE in the germline V gene. This CDR3 is CASSLRAGGPDTQYF. In DNA, the CDR3 is TGTGCCAGCAGCTTAAGAGCGGGAGGGCCAGATACGCAGTATTTT.

The CDR3 protein is CAWIPRGSYNSPLHF. Written as DNA, the CDR3 is TGTGCCTGGATACCCAGGGGCTCCTATAATTCACCCCTCCACTTT. The gene calls are TRBV30 and TRBJ1-6, with a tentative D call TRBD1 (6 bases). CDR1 is GTSNPN and CDR2 is SVGIG in the germline V gene (reference sequence). V was pared by 4 bases and J by 0 bases, with 10 bases between. The CDR3 length is 15 residues.